This T cell receptor (beta chain) was identified during a study of T cell responses to AZD1222 COVID-19 vaccine. Generated by immunoSEQ multiplex PCR, the TCRdb table keeps only in-frame clones and is missing some. The sample yields 190,000 or so clones, 90% to 95% seen once. In regard to this clone: The antigen remains unidentified.

General study results and limits: Spike-specific TCR breadth rose after two AZD1222 doses, and depth rose as well. Spike as a whole was targeted by vaccine-associated CD4 TCRs, dominant at 160-218 and 743-854.

This CDR3 contains 19 residues. The V gene lost 6 bases and the J gene lost 3 bases, with 30 bases spanning the gap. The germline CDR1 and CDR2 sequences are MDHEN and SYDVKM. Sequencing used peripheral blood, obtained 28 days after the second AZD1222 dose. The chain recombines TRBV28 with TRBJ2-7; D is uncertain. This receptor was obtained from an adult who received the AZD1222 COVID-19 vaccine. The CDR3 here is CASRGSFGPSKGRSYEQYF. As DNA, the CDR3 is TGTGCCAGCAGAGGCAGTTTCGGACCCAGTAAGGGAAGGAGCTACGAGCAGTACTTC.